This TCR beta chain came from a study of blood T cell repertoires in COVID-19. About the research overall: There were acute and convalescent COVID-19 samples, and they came from the United States, Italy and Spain. The cDNA or gDNA used as material had been derived from T cells, B-cell-depleted T cells, or PBMCs.

This CDR3 region has 15 residues. Germline CDR1 is SGDLS and CDR2 is YYNGEE. Trimming removed 3 bases from V and 5 bases from J; junction bases left unmatched: 5. Sequencing was performed with immunoSEQ multiplex PCR; in TCRdb, only in-frame clones are kept and a portion is missing. The data contain about 190,000 clones, more than 60% of them singletons. The chain couples TRBV9 to TRBJ2-2; 9 bases match TRBD1. The clonotype originates from a woman aged 45-60 years with acute or convalescent COVID-19. Sequences were obtained from peripheral blood. The CDR3 loop is CASSGGQGLTGELFF. The CDR3 bases are TGTGCCAGCAGCGGGGGACAGGGTCTAACCGGGGAGCTGTTTTTT.